These T cell receptor beta chains were read from a single sample in a study of cytomegalovirus exposure and HLA in healthy donors. Measured with immunoSEQ multiplex PCR; TCRdb has only the in-frame clones, and not every one. The sample carries about 170,000 clones, approximately 78% recorded once. Sequencing input: PBMCs. The receptors stem from a woman aged 18-30 years in good health and CMV-seronegative. The CDR3 runs from the conserved cysteine through the conserved F or W. D genes are given only for firm matches. Clone size is shown for a subset of rows, as once, few, many or a class of expanded clone.

clone_size: once
d_call: TRBD1
v_call: TRBV4-1
j_call: TRBJ2-3
cdr3_nt: TGCGCCAGCAGCCGGGGAGAACAGGGGCCCGATACGCAGTATTTT
cdr3_aa: CASSRGEQGPDTQYF

clone_size: .
d_call: TRBD1
v_call: TRBV11-2
j_call: TRBJ2-7
cdr3_nt: TGTGCCAGCAGCTTATCCTACGGACAGGGGACCTACTACGAGCAGTACTTC
cdr3_aa: CASSLSYGQGTYYEQYF

clone_size: .
d_call: .
v_call: TRBV2
j_call: TRBJ2-3
cdr3_nt: TGTGCCAGCAGTGACCTAGCGCTGGAAACTAGCACAGATACGCAGTATTTT
cdr3_aa: CASSDLALETSTDTQYF

clone_size: .
d_call: TRBD1
v_call: TRBV7-9
j_call: TRBJ1-3
cdr3_nt: TGTTCCAGCAGCCTAGCGGGACAGGGGAACACCATATATTTT
cdr3_aa: CSSSLAGQGNTIYF

clone_size: .
d_call: TRBD1
v_call: TRBV5-1
j_call: TRBJ1-4
cdr3_nt: TGCGCCAGCCGGGCTGAGGACAGGGGGCATGAAAAACTGTTTTTT
cdr3_aa: CASRAEDRGHEKLFF

clone_size: .
d_call: TRBD1
v_call: TRBV2
j_call: TRBJ2-1
cdr3_nt: TGTGCCAGCAGCAGGGGACAGGGGACAGACAATGAGCAGTTCTTC
cdr3_aa: CASSRGQGTDNEQFF

clone_size: few
d_call: TRBD2
v_call: TRBV9
j_call: TRBJ2-3
cdr3_nt: TGTGCCAGCAGCATAGCGGGAGGTACGCAGTATTTT
cdr3_aa: CASSIAGGTQYF

clone_size: .
d_call: .
v_call: TRBV12-2
j_call: TRBJ2-7
cdr3_nt: TGTGCAAGTCGGTTAGCGGGAGGGCTCCACGAGCAGTACTTC
cdr3_aa: CASRLAGGLHEQYF

clone_size: few
d_call: .
v_call: TRBV29-1
j_call: TRBJ2-3
cdr3_nt: TGCAGAGCTACCGATCACGGGGGCACAGATACGCAGTATTTT
cdr3_aa: CRATDHGGTDTQYF

clone_size: few
d_call: .
v_call: TRBV7-2
j_call: TRBJ1-1
cdr3_nt: TGTGCCAGCAGCTTAGGTACTCTGACAGAAGCTTTCTTT
cdr3_aa: CASSLGTLTEAFF

clone_size: .
d_call: TRBD2
v_call: TRBV10-3
j_call: TRBJ2-1
cdr3_nt: TGTGCCATCAGTCCAGCGAGCGGGAGGGACTACAATGAGCAGTTCTTC
cdr3_aa: CAISPASGRDYNEQFF

clone_size: .
d_call: TRBD1
v_call: TRBV6-5
j_call: TRBJ2-7
cdr3_nt: TGTGCCAGCAGTTACTACAGGGGGTTCCACGAGCAGTACTTC
cdr3_aa: CASSYYRGFHEQYF

clone_size: .
d_call: .
v_call: TRBV7-2
j_call: TRBJ1-5
cdr3_nt: TGTGCCAGCAGCGCTCAGCGTAATCAGCCCCAGCATTTT
cdr3_aa: CASSAQRNQPQHF

clone_size: .
d_call: TRBD2
v_call: TRBV5-1
j_call: TRBJ2-5
cdr3_nt: TGCGCCAGCAGCTTGGGGGTCGGGGGGGCGACACAAGAGACCCAGTACTTC
cdr3_aa: CASSLGVGGATQETQYF

clone_size: .
d_call: .
v_call: TRBV5-1
j_call: TRBJ2-7
cdr3_nt: TGCGCCAGCAGGCTAGGGGGGGACTACGAGCAGTACTTC
cdr3_aa: CASRLGGDYEQYF

clone_size: .
d_call: TRBD1
v_call: TRBV6-5
j_call: TRBJ2-6
cdr3_nt: TGTGCCACTCGGACAGGGGGCTCTGGGGCCAACGTCCTGACTTTC
cdr3_aa: CATRTGGSGANVLTF

clone_size: .
d_call: TRBD2
v_call: TRBV7-6
j_call: TRBJ2-5
cdr3_nt: TGTGCCAGCAGCCCAGCGGGGGGGCCAGAGACCCAGTACTTC
cdr3_aa: CASSPAGGPETQYF

clone_size: .
d_call: TRBD2
v_call: TRBV2
j_call: TRBJ2-2
cdr3_nt: TGTGCCAGCAGGGGAGCGGGAGGGCCGGTCGGGGAGCTGTTTTTT
cdr3_aa: CASRGAGGPVGELFF

clone_size: .
d_call: TRBD2
v_call: TRBV11-3
j_call: TRBJ2-1
cdr3_nt: TGTGCCAGCAGCGCCGGGACTAGCGGGAGGGCCTACAATGAGCAGTTCTTC
cdr3_aa: CASSAGTSGRAYNEQFF

clone_size: .
d_call: .
v_call: TRBV4-1
j_call: TRBJ1-5
cdr3_nt: TGCGCCAGCAGCCAAGGACTGACTAATCAGCCCCAGCATTTT
cdr3_aa: CASSQGLTNQPQHF

clone_size: .
d_call: TRBD2
v_call: TRBV11-2
j_call: TRBJ2-1
cdr3_nt: TGTGCCGCGGGAGCCCTAAACTACAATGAGCAGTTCTTC
cdr3_aa: CAAGALNYNEQFF

clone_size: few
d_call: .
v_call: TRBV7-8
j_call: TRBJ2-7
cdr3_nt: TGTGCCAGCAGCTTCCCAGGGACTCTCTACGAGCAGTACTTC
cdr3_aa: CASSFPGTLYEQYF

clone_size: .
d_call: TRBD1
v_call: TRBV5-1
j_call: TRBJ1-1
cdr3_nt: TGCGCCAGCAGCTCCGGGACAGGGATCCAGAACACTGAAGCTTTCTTT
cdr3_aa: CASSSGTGIQNTEAFF

clone_size: .
d_call: .
v_call: TRBV6-5
j_call: TRBJ1-2
cdr3_nt: TGTGCCAGCAGTTACTCAGGGGTACGCTATGGCTACACCTTC
cdr3_aa: CASSYSGVRYGYTF

clone_size: .
d_call: .
v_call: TRBV2
j_call: TRBJ2-5
cdr3_nt: TGTGCCAGCAGTGTGAGGGATGAGACCCAGTACTTC
cdr3_aa: CASSVRDETQYF

clone_size: few
d_call: .
v_call: TRBV5-4
j_call: TRBJ1-2
cdr3_nt: TGTGCCGCCGCCCGGGGGAGGGAAGTCTATGGCTACACCTTC
cdr3_aa: CAAARGREVYGYTF

clone_size: once
d_call: TRBD2
v_call: TRBV4-2
j_call: TRBJ2-3
cdr3_nt: TGTGCCAGCAGCCAAAAGACTAGCGGGGGTGGGGCAGATACGCAGTATTTT
cdr3_aa: CASSQKTSGGGADTQYF

clone_size: .
d_call: .
v_call: TRBV28
j_call: TRBJ1-2
cdr3_nt: TGTGCCAGCAGTTTAGGACAGAACTATGGCTACACCTTC
cdr3_aa: CASSLGQNYGYTF